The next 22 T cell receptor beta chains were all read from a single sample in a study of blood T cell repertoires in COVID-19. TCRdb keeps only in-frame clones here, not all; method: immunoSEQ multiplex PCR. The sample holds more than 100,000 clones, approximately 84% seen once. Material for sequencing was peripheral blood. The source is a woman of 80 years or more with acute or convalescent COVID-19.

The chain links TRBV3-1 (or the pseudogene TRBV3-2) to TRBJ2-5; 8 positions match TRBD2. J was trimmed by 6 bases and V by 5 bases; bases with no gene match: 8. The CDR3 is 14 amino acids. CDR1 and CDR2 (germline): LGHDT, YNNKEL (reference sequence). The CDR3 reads CASSLGLVGKTQYF. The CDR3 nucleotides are TGTGCCAGCAGCTTGGGACTAGTAGGGAAGACCCAGTACTTC.

The CDR3 DNA reads as TGCAGCGTTCGTACAGACAACTATGGCTACACCTTC. Translation gives CSVRTDNYGYTF. The chain recombines TRBV29-1 with TRBJ1-2; D is undetermined. V lost 5 bases, J lost 2 bases, and 9 bases lay in between. The V gene's germline CDR1 is SQVTM and CDR2 ANQGSEA. The CDR3 consists of 12 residues. Full variable domain (rest looked up from reference TRBV29-1 and TRBJ1-2): SAVISQKPSRDICQRGTSLTIQCQVDSQVTMMFWYRQQPGQSLTLIATANQGSEATYESGFVIDKFPISRPNLTFSTLTVSNMSPEDSSIYLCSVRTDNYGYTFGSGTRLTVV.

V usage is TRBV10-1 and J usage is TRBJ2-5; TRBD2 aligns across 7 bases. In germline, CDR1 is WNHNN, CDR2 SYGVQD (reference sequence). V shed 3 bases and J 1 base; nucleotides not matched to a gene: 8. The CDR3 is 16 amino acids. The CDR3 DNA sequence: TGCGCCAGCAGTGATTCGTGGGCTAGCGGCCAAGAGACCCAGTACTTC. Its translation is CASSDSWASGQETQYF.

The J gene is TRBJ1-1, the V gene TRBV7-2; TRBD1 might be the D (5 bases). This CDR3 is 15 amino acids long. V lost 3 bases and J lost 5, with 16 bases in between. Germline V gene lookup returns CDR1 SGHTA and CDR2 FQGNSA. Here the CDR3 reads CASSLSLGLRTEAFF. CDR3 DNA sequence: TGTGCCAGCAGCTTGTCTCTGGGGCTCAGGACTGAAGCTTTCTTT.

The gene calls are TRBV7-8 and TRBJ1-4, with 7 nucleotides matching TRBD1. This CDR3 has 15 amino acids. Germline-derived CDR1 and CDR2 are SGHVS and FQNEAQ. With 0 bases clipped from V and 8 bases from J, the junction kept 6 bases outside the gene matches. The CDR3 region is CASSLAQGPIEKLFF. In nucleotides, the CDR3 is TGTGCCAGCAGCTTAGCACAGGGGCCGATAGAAAAACTGTTTTTT.

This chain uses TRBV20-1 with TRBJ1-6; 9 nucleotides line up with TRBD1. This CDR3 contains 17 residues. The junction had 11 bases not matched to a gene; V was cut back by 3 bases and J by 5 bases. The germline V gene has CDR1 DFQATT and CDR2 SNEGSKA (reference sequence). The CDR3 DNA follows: TGCAGTGCTAGTAAGGGACAGGGTGGTTTCAATAATTCACCCCTCCACTTT. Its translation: CSASKGQGGFNNSPLHF.

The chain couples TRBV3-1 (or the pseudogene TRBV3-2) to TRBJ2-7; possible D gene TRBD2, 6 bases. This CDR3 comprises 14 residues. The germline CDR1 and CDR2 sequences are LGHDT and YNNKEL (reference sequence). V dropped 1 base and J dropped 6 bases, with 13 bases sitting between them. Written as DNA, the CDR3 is TGTGCCAGCAGCCAAGTGCTGGGGGACTCCGAGCAGTACTTC. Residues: CASSQVLGDSEQYF.

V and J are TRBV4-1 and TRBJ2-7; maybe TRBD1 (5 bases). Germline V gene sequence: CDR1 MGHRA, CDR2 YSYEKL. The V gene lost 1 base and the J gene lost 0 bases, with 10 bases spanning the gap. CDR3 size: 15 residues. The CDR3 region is CASSQGQGSSYEQYF. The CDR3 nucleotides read TGCGCCAGCAGCCAAGGTCAGGGAAGCTCCTACGAGCAGTACTTC.

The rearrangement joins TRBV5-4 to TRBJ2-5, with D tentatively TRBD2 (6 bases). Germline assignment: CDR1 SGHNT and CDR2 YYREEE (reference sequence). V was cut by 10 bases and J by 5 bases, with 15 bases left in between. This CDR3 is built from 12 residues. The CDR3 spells CARGARGETQYF. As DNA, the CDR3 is TGTGCCCGCGGGGCTAGAGGGGAGACCCAGTACTTC. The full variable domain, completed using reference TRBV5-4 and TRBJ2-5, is ETGVTQSPTHLIKTRGQQVTLRCSSQSGHNTVSWYQQALGQGPQFIFQYYREEENGRGNFPPRFSGLQFPNYSSELNVNALELDDSALYLCARGARGETQYFGPGTRLLVL.

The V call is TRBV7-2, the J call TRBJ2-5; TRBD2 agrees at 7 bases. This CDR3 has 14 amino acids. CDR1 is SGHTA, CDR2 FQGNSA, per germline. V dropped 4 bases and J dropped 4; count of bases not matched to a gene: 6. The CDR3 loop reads CASSSGLVLETQYF. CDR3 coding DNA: TGTGCCAGCAGCTCAGGACTAGTCCTAGAGACCCAGTACTTC.

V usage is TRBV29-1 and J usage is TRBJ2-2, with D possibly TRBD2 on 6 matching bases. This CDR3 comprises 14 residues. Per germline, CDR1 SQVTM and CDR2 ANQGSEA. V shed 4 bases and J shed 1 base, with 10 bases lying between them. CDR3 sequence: CSVAGLLNTGELFF. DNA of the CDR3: TGCAGCGTTGCGGGACTCTTGAACACCGGGGAGCTGTTTTTT.

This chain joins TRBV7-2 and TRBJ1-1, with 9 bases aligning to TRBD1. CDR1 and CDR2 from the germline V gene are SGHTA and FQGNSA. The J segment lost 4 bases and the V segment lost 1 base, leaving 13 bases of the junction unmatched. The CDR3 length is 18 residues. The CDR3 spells CASSLVPGQGRVATEAFF. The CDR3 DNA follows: TGTGCCAGCAGCTTAGTGCCGGGACAGGGTAGAGTAGCCACTGAAGCTTTCTTT.

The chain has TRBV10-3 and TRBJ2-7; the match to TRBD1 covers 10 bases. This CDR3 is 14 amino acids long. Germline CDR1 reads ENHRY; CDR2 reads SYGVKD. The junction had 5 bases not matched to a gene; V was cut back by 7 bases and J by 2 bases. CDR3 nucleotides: TGTGCCATCACGGGGACAGGGGTGGCCTACGAGCAGTACTTC. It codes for CAITGTGVAYEQYF.

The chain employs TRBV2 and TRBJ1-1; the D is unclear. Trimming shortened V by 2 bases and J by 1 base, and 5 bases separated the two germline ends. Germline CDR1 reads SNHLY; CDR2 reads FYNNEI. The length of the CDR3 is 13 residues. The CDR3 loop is CASSELPNTEAFF. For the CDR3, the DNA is TGTGCCAGCAGTGAACTCCCGAACACTGAAGCTTTCTTT.

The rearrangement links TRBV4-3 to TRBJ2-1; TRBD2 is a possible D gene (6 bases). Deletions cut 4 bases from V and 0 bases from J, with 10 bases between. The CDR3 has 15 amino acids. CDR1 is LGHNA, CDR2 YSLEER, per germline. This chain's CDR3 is CASSRGTFSYNEQFF. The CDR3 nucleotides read TGCGCCAGCAGCCGCGGGACTTTCTCCTACAATGAGCAGTTCTTC.

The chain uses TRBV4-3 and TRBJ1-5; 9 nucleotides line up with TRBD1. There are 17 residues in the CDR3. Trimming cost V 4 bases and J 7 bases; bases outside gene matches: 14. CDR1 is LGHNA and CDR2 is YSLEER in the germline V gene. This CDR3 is CASSPHLDRGPGQPQHF. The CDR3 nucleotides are TGCGCCAGCAGCCCACACCTGGACAGGGGACCAGGGCAGCCCCAGCATTTT.

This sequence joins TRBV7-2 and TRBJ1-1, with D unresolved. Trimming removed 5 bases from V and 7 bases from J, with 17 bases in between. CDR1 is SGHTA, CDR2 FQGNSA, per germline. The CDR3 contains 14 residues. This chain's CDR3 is CASSPGRAEVEAFF. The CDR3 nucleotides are TGTGCCAGCAGCCCGGGTCGCGCCGAGGTTGAAGCTTTCTTT.

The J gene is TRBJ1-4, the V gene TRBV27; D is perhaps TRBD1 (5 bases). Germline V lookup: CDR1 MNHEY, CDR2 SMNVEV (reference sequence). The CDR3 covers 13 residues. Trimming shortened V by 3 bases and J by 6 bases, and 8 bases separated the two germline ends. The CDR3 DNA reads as TGTGCCAGCAGTTTTCAGGGTTATGAAAAACTGTTTTTT. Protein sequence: CASSFQGYEKLFF.

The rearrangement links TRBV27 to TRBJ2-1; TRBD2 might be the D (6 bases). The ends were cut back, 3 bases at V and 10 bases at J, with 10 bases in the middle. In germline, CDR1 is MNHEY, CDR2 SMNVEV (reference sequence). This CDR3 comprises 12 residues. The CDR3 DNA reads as TGTGCCAGCAGTTTCCCCGGACTAGAGCAGTTCTTC. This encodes CASSFPGLEQFF.

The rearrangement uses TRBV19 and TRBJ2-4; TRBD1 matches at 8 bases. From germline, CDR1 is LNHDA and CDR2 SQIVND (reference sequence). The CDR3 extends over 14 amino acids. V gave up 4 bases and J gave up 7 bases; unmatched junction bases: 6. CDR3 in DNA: TGTGCCAGTAGTACAGACAGGGGTCGTAACATTCAGTACTTC. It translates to CASSTDRGRNIQYF.

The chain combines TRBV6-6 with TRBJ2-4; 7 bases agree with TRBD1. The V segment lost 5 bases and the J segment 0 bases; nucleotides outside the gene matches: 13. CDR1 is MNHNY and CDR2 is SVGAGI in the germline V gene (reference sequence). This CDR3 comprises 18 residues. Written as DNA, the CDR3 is TGTGCCAGCAGTCCCGGGGCAGGGGGACACCTAGCCAAAAACATTCAGTACTTC. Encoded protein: CASSPGAGGHLAKNIQYF.

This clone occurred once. CDR3 sequence reads: CASSTGPNTEAFF. The CDR3 nucleotides are TGTGCCAGCTCGACAGGGCCCAACACTGAAGCTTTCTTT. This chain joins TRBV12-3 or TRBV12-4 and TRBJ1-1, with TRBD1 matching over 7 bases. This CDR3 comprises 13 residues. Trimming at V came to 8 bases and at J to 2 bases, leaving 5 bases not matched to a gene.